Listed here are 26 T cell receptor beta chains from one sample, sequenced in a study of blood T cell repertoires in COVID-19. Only in-frame clones appear in the TCRdb table, and some are missing; sequencing was by immunoSEQ multiplex PCR. Altogether 250,000 or so clones are present, approximately 90% being singletons, with the ten largest covering roughly 1.2%. Sequences were obtained from PBMCs or T cells enriched from blood (not recorded which). The origin of the receptors is a human donor in a cohort exposed to, infected with or recovered from COVID-19 (not recorded which). The donor label of this sample is uncertain.

The count of this clone is one. The chain employs TRBV29-1 and TRBJ2-3, with TRBD2 as a possible D gene (7 bases). Between the trimmed V and J ends, which lost 0 bases and 6 bases, there was a span of 13 bases. Germline lookup yields CDR1 SQVTM and CDR2 ANQGSEA. The CDR3 consists of 14 residues. The DNA of the CDR3 is TGCAGCGTTGAAGATCCGGGGGGCTCGGATACGCAGTATTTT. Its protein product is CSVEDPGGSDTQYF.

The table lists this clone with a few counts. The chain couples TRBV19 to TRBJ1-2, with D hard to call. Germline lookup yields CDR1 LNHDA and CDR2 SQIVND (reference sequence). This CDR3 has 14 residues. The V end was cut by 2 bases, the J end by 5 bases, with 12 bases between. DNA of the CDR3: TGTGCCAGTAGTATACCGGGAAAGTGGTATGGCTACACCTTC. Amino acid sequence: CASSIPGKWYGYTF. The full variable domain, in which reference TRBV19 and TRBJ1-2 provide the parts outside the CDR3, is DGGITQSPKYLFRKEGQNVTLSCEQNLNHDAMYWYRQDPGQGLRLIYYSQIVNDFQKGDIAEGYSVSREKKESFPLTVTSAQKNPTAFYLCASSIPGKWYGYTFGSGTRLTVV.

The chain combines TRBV4-2 with TRBJ1-1, with 11 nucleotides matching TRBD1. The germline CDR1 and CDR2 sequences are LGHNA and YNFKEQ. The J segment lost 3 bases and the V segment lost 6 bases, leaving 9 bases of the junction unmatched. The CDR3 has 16 amino acids. CDR3 in amino acids: CASRYGQGATDTEAFF. As DNA, the CDR3 is TGTGCCAGCAGATACGGACAGGGGGCGACGGACACTGAAGCTTTCTTT.

This sequence joins TRBV19 and TRBJ2-1; D perhaps matches TRBD2 (6 bases). CDR3 size: 12 residues. With 5 bases removed from V and 7 bases from J, the gap between germline ends came to 9 bases. The germline gives CDR1 LNHDA, CDR2 SQIVND (reference sequence). The CDR3 is CASSFLANEQFF. CDR3 nucleotides: TGTGCCAGTAGTTTCCTAGCGAATGAGCAGTTCTTC.

The rearrangement joins TRBV5-4 to TRBJ1-1; D gene ambiguous. The CDR3 is made up of 11 amino acids. V was shortened by 5 bases and J by 2 bases, with 4 bases between the two germline ends. Per germline, CDR1 SGHNT and CDR2 YYREEE (reference sequence). Written as DNA, the CDR3 is TGTGCCAGCAGTCTTAACACTGAAGCTTTCTTT. Residues: CASSLNTEAFF.

The chain carries TRBV19 and TRBJ2-1, with 11 nucleotides matching TRBD2. After removal of 7 bases from V and 6 bases from J, the junction contained 14 bases not matched to a gene. The CDR3 loop spans 17 amino acids. Germline CDR1 reads LNHDA; CDR2 reads SQIVND (reference sequence). CDR3 residues: CASTLNALAGAGNEQFF. The CDR3, as DNA: TGTGCCAGTACCCTTAACGCACTAGCGGGGGCGGGCAATGAGCAGTTCTTC.

This chain uses TRBV23-1 with TRBJ2-2; D is unresolved. TRBV23-1 is given ORF status, its function remaining uncertain. CDR3 length equals 16 residues. V was pared by 2 bases and J by 6 bases, with 16 bases between. As DNA, the CDR3 is TGCGCCAGCAGTCAAAGCAGGATGTGCCACGCCGGGGAGCTGTTTTTT. The encoded protein is CASSQSRMCHAGELFF.

The chain employs TRBV10-3 and TRBJ2-1, with TRBD1 matching over 8 bases. The CDR3 has 14 amino acids. CDR1 ENHRY and CDR2 SYGVKD come from the germline V gene. With V trimmed by 3 bases and J by 8 bases, 6 bases remained unmatched. CDR3 sequence reads: CAISEGDRLHEQFF. The CDR3 DNA reads as TGTGCCATCAGTGAAGGGGACAGGCTCCATGAGCAGTTCTTC.

The chain is built from TRBV19 and TRBJ2-1; D remains ambiguous. The CDR3 loop spans 16 amino acids. The germline V gene has CDR1 LNHDA and CDR2 SQIVND (reference sequence). Trimming pared 6 bases from V and 0 bases from J, leaving 15 bases between. CDR3: CASRKGTQSSYNEQFF. The CDR3 region has the DNA TGTGCCAGTAGAAAAGGAACACAGAGCTCCTACAATGAGCAGTTCTTC.

The chain is built from TRBV7-2 and TRBJ2-1; a possible D gene is TRBD1 (5 bases). Germline lookup yields CDR1 SGHTA and CDR2 FQGNSA. The germline V and J ends were trimmed by 3 bases and 8 bases, with 17 bases remaining between them. The CDR3 runs 15 residues. CDR3 nucleotide sequence: TGTGCCAGCAGCTTGATGGGGCTTGGTGGGGATGAGCAGTTCTTC. Residues: CASSLMGLGGDEQFF. The variable domain in full, with the rest retrieved from reference TRBV7-2 and TRBJ2-1, is GAGVSQSPSNKVTEKGKDVELRCDPISGHTALYWYRQSLGQGLEFLIYFQGNSAPDKSGLPSDRFSAERTGGSVSTLTIQRTQQEDSAVYLCASSLMGLGGDEQFFGPGTRLTVL.

J is TRBJ2-7 and V is TRBV5-1, with TRBD2 matching 7 bases. The CDR3 runs to 15 residues. Germline trimming cut 0 bases from V and 5 bases from J; bases unmatched to any gene: 8. Germline V lookup: CDR1 SGHRS, CDR2 YFSETQ. This CDR3 is CASSLVGLAGDEQYF. Written as DNA, the CDR3 is TGCGCCAGCAGCTTGGTGGGATTGGCGGGGGACGAGCAGTACTTC.

The rearrangement joins TRBV24-1 to TRBJ1-5, with D tentatively TRBD1 (6 bases). V was pared by 9 bases and J by 2 bases, with 25 bases between. The CDR3 has 18 residues. Germline V gene data show CDR1 as KGHDR and CDR2 as SFDVKD. CDR3 loop: CATPPGRGVRSRNQPQHF. The DNA for the CDR3 is TGTGCCACCCCTCCCGGGAGGGGGGTAAGGTCGCGCAATCAGCCCCAGCATTTT.

V and J are TRBV7-3 and TRBJ2-7; 12 bases agree with TRBD2. Germline V lookup: CDR1 SGHTA, CDR2 FQGTGA. Unmatched junction bases numbered 3, after V lost 4 bases and J lost 2 bases. The CDR3 runs 15 residues. The CDR3 sequence is CASSSGLAGPYEQYF. In DNA form, the CDR3 reads TGTGCCAGCAGCTCCGGACTAGCGGGGCCCTACGAGCAGTACTTC.

This clone occurred a few times. The chain employs TRBV6-1 and TRBJ2-1, with 9 bases aligning to TRBD2. Trimming removed 0 bases from V and 4 bases from J; junction bases left unmatched: 7. This CDR3 comprises 17 residues. In germline, CDR1 is MNHNS, CDR2 SASEGT. CDR3 nucleotide sequence: TGTGCCAGCAGTGAAGCGGGAGCGGGGGGCCCTTACAATGAGCAGTTCTTC. Protein sequence: CASSEAGAGGPYNEQFF.

This chain joins TRBV27 and TRBJ1-2, with D possibly being TRBD1 (5 bases). The V and J ends lost 2 bases and 6 bases respectively, with 10 bases between them. The CDR3 is 13 amino acids. The V gene's germline CDR1 is MNHEY and CDR2 SMNVEV (reference sequence). The CDR3 loop is CASSLTGENGYTF. As DNA, the CDR3 is TGTGCCAGCAGTTTAACGGGGGAGAATGGCTACACCTTC.

This sequence joins TRBV20-1 and TRBJ2-2; 7 bases match TRBD2. CDR3 length: 12 residues. Germline V gives CDR1 DFQATT, CDR2 SNEGSKA (reference sequence). Unmatched junction bases numbered 2, after V lost 3 bases and J lost 7 bases. In DNA, the CDR3 is TGCAGTGCTAGTCGGGGGGTCGGGGAGCTGTTTTTT. It yields the protein CSASRGVGELFF.

The V gene is TRBV7-8, the J gene TRBJ2-7; D is possibly TRBD1 (5 bases). V was trimmed by 4 bases and J by 2 bases, leaving 21 bases between them. Germline lookup yields CDR1 SGHVS and CDR2 FQNEAQ. CDR3 length equals 17 residues. CDR3 bases: TGTGCCAGCAGCTCCCGCACTTCAGGGTTGGGGCCCTACGAGCAGTACTTC. Amino acid sequence: CASSSRTSGLGPYEQYF.

This chain connects TRBV7-2 to TRBJ1-4; no firm D call. V shed 3 bases and J shed 8 bases, with 16 bases lying between them. The V gene's germline CDR1 is SGHTA and CDR2 FQGNSA. This CDR3 region has 15 residues. DNA of the CDR3: TGTGCCAGCAGCTTTCGAGACCGTCCGGGGGAAAAACTGTTTTTT. This sequence encodes CASSFRDRPGEKLFF.

This clone showed up just once. The chain has TRBV29-1 and TRBJ1-2; D not resolved. Trimming left V 5 bases short and J 4 bases short, with 14 bases between. Germline values: CDR1 SQVTM, CDR2 ANQGSEA. This CDR3 comprises 13 residues. The CDR3 loop is CSVIGVRGYGYTF. The CDR3 DNA follows: TGCAGCGTTATTGGGGTTCGGGGCTATGGCTACACCTTC.

The rearrangement uses TRBV27 and TRBJ1-2; D gene unclear. The CDR3 runs 10 residues. Germline values: CDR1 MNHEY, CDR2 SMNVEV (reference sequence). CDR3 coding DNA: TGTACACGAATAAACTATGGCTACACCTTC. Residues: CTRINYGYTF.

This chain joins TRBV4-1 and TRBJ1-6; D is unresolved. Deletions cut 0 bases from V and 9 bases from J, with 6 bases between. This CDR3 is 13 amino acids long. In germline, CDR1 is MGHRA, CDR2 YSYEKL. In DNA, the CDR3 is TGCGCCAGCAGCCAAGACCGGGGTTCACCCCTCCACTTT. Encoded protein: CASSQDRGSPLHF.

The V and J genes are TRBV3-1 (or the pseudogene TRBV3-2) and TRBJ1-1; D is uncertain. Germline CDR1 is LGHDT and CDR2 is YNNKEL (reference sequence). CDR3 length: 13 residues. V was clipped by 3 bases and J by 3 bases, with 8 bases between them. The CDR3 loop reads CASSQGGHTEAFF. DNA for the CDR3: TGTGCCAGCAGCCAGGGAGGGCACACTGAAGCTTTCTTT.

This chain links TRBV9 with TRBJ1-1; 7 nucleotides line up with TRBD1. Germline CDR1 SGDLS, CDR2 YYNGEE. V was clipped by 3 bases and J by 1 base; unmatched bases: 15. The CDR3 covers 18 residues. The CDR3 here is CASSAGQPLTGKNTEAFF. CDR3 in DNA: TGTGCCAGCAGCGCCGGCCAACCCCTGACAGGGAAGAACACTGAAGCTTTCTTT.

CDR3 in amino acids: CASSPSGRGAPTDTQYF. In DNA form, the CDR3 reads TGTGCCAGCAGCCCTAGCGGGCGGGGGGCTCCCACAGATACGCAGTATTTT. The gene calls are TRBV13 and TRBJ2-3; 8 positions match TRBD2. V lost 5 bases to trimming and J lost 2 bases; unmatched junction nucleotides: 12. This CDR3 is built from 17 residues. Germline CDR1 and CDR2: PRHDT and FYEKMQ (reference sequence).

The chain carries TRBV4-3 and TRBJ2-7; TRBD2 aligns across 11 bases. The V segment lost 0 bases and the J segment 1 base; nucleotides outside the gene matches: 5. Germline assignment: CDR1 LGHNA and CDR2 YSLEER. The CDR3 is made up of 17 amino acids. The CDR3 nucleotides read TGCGCCAGCAGCCAAGATTCCCTAGCGGGGGGTTCCTACGAGCAGTACTTC. Its protein product is CASSQDSLAGGSYEQYF.

The genes are TRBV4-1 and TRBJ2-1, with D hard to call. The CDR3 length is 15 residues. CDR1 MGHRA and CDR2 YSYEKL come from the germline V gene. V shed 6 bases and J shed 0 bases, with 12 bases lying between them. The CDR3 coding sequence is TGCGCCAGCAGACTTACACTAAGCTCCTACAATGAGCAGTTCTTC. This sequence encodes CASRLTLSSYNEQFF.